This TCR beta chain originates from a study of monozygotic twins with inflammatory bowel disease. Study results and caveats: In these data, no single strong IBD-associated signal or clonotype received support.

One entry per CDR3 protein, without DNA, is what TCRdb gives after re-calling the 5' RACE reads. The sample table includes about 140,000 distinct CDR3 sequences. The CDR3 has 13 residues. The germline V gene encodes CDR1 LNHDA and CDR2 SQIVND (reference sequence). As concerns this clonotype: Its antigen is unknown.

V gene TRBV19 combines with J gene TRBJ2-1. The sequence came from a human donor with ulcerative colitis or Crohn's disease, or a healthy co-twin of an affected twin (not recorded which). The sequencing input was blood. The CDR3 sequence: CASSDGAYNEQFF. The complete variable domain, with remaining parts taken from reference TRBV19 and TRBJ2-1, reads DGGITQSPKYLFRKEGQNVTLSCEQNLNHDAMYWYRQDPGQGLRLIYYSQIVNDFQKGDIAEGYSVSREKKESFPLTVTSAQKNPTAFYLCASSDGAYNEQFFGPGTRLTVL.